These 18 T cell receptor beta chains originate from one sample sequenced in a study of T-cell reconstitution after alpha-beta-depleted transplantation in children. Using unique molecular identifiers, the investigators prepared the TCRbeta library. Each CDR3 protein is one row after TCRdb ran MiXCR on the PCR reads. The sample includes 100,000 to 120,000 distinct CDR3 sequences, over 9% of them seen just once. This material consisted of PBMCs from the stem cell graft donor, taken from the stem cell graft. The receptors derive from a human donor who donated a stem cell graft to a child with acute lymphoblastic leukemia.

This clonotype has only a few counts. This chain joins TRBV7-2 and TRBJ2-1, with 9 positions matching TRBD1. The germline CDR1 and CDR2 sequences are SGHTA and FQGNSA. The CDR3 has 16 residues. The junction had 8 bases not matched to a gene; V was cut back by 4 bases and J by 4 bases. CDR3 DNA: TGTGCCAGCAGCTCGGAGGGGACAGGGAATTACAATGAGCAGTTCTTC. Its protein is CASSSEGTGNYNEQFF. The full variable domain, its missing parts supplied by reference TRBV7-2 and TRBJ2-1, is GAGVSQSPSNKVTEKGKDVELRCDPISGHTALYWYRQSLGQGLEFLIYFQGNSAPDKSGLPSDRFSAERTGGSVSTLTIQRTQQEDSAVYLCASSSEGTGNYNEQFFGPGTRLTVL.

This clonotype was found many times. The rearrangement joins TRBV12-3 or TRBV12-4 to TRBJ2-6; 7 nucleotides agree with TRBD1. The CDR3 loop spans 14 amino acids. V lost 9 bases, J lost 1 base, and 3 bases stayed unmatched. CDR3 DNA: TGTGCCAGTTCACAGGGGTCTGGGGCCAACGTCCTGACTTTC. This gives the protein CASSQGSGANVLTF.

CDR3 protein: CASSSVTGNEQFF. The CDR3 bases are TGTGCCAGTAGTAGCGTGACAGGGAATGAGCAGTTCTTC. The rearrangement uses TRBV19 and TRBJ2-1; 7 nucleotides align to TRBD1. The V gene end was trimmed by 4 bases and the J gene end by 7 bases; junction bases not matched to a gene: 4. The CDR3 has 13 amino acids. Germline CDR1 is LNHDA and CDR2 is SQIVND (reference sequence). Full variable domain (outside the CDR3, taken from reference TRBV19 and TRBJ2-1): DGGITQSPKYLFRKEGQNVTLSCEQNLNHDAMYWYRQDPGQGLRLIYYSQIVNDFQKGDIAEGYSVSREKKESFPLTVTSAQKNPTAFYLCASSSVTGNEQFFGPGTRLTVL.

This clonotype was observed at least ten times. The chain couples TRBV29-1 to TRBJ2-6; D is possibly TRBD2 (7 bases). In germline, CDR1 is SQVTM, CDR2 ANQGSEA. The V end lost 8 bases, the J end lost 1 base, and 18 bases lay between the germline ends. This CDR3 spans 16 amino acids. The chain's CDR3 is CSPKAGEGSGANVLTF. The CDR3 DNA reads TGCAGCCCGAAGGCAGGGGAGGGATCTGGGGCCAACGTCCTGACTTTC.

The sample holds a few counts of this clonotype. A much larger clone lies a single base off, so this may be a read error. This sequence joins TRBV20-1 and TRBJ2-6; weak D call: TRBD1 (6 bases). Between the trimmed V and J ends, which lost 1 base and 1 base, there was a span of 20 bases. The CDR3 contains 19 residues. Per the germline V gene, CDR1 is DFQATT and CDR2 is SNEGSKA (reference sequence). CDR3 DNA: TGCAGTGCTAGAGCAACCTCAAGGGCTACAGGGTCTGGGGCCAACGTCCTGACTTTC. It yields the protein CSARATSRATGSGANVLTF.

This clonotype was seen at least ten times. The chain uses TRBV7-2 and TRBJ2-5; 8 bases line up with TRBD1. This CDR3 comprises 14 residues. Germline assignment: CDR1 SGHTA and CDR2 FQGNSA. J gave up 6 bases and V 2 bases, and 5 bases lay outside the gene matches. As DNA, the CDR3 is TGTGCCAGCAGCTTAATGCAGGGGGCGAAGACCCAGTACTTC. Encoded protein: CASSLMQGAKTQYF.

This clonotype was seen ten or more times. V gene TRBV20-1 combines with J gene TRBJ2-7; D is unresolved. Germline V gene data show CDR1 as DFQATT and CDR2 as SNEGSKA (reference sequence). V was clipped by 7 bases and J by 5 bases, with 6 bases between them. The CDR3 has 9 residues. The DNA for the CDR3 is TGCAGTGTCGGAGACGAGCAGTACTTC. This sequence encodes CSVGDEQYF.

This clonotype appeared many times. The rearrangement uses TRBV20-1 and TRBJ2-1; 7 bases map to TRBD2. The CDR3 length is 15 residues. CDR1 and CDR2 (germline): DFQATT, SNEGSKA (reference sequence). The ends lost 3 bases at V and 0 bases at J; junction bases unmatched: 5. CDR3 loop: CSASELAVSYNEQFF. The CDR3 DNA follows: TGCAGTGCTAGTGAGCTAGCGGTCTCCTACAATGAGCAGTTCTTC.

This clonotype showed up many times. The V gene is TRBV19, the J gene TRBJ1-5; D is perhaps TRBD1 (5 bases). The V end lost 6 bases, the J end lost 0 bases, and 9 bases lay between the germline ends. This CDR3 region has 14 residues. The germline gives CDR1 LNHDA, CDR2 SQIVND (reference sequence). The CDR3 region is CASSKTVSNQPQHF. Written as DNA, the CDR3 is TGTGCCAGTAGCAAGACAGTTAGCAATCAGCCCCAGCATTTT.

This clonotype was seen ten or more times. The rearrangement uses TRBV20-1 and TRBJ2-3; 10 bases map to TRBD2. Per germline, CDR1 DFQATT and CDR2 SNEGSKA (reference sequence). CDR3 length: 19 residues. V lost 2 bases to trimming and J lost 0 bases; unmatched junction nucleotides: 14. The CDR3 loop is CSARKVLASGSRSTDTQYF. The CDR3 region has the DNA TGCAGTGCTAGAAAGGTTCTGGCTAGCGGGAGCCGTAGCACAGATACGCAGTATTTT.

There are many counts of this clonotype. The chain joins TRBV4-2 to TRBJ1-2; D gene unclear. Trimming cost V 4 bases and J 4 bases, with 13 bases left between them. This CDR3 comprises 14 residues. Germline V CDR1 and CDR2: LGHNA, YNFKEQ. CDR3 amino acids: CASSPGRVGYGYTF. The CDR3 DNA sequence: TGTGCCAGCAGCCCCGGACGGGTCGGCTATGGCTACACCTTC.

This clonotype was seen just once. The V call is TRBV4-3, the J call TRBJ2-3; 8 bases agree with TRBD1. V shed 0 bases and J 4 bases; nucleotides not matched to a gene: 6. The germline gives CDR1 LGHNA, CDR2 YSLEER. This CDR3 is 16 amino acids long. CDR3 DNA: TGCGCCAGCAGCCAAGATTACAGGGGGGTCGCAGATACGCAGTATTTT. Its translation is CASSQDYRGVADTQYF.

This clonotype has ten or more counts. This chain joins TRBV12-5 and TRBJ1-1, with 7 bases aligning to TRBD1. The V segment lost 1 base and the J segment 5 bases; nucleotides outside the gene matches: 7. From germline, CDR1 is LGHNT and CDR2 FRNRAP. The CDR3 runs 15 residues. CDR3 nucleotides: TGTGCTAGTGGTTTGGCCATTTCGACAGGGACTGAAGCTTTCTTT. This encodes CASGLAISTGTEAFF.

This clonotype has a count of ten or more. The CDR3 bases are TGTGCCAGCAGCTTTAGACTAGCGGGGAGATTGTACCAAGAGACCCAGTACTTC. Translation: CASSFRLAGRLYQETQYF. This sequence joins TRBV11-2 and TRBJ2-5; 11 positions match TRBD2. After removal of 3 bases from V and 0 bases from J, the junction contained 9 bases not matched to a gene. CDR1 SGHAT and CDR2 FQNNGV come from the germline V gene. CDR3 length equals 18 residues.

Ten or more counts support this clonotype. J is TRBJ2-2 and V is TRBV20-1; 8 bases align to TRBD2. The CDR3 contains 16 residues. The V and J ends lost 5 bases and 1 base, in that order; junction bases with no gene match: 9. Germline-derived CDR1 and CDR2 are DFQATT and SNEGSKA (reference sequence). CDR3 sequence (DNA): TGCAGTGCTCGGGGAGGTACTAGCGGGAACACCGGGGAGCTGTTTTTT. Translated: CSARGGTSGNTGELFF.

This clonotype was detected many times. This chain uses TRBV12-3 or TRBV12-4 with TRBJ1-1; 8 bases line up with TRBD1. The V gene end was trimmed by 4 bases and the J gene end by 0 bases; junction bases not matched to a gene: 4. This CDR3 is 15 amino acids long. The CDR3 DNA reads TGTGCCAGCAGTTCCGGGACAGGCATGAACACTGAAGCTTTCTTT. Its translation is CASSSGTGMNTEAFF.

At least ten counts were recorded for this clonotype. CDR3: CASSYGTSGSYNEQFF. The CDR3 DNA reads TGTGCCAGCAGCTACGGGACTAGCGGGAGTTACAATGAGCAGTTCTTC. V usage is TRBV7-3 and J usage is TRBJ2-1; 14 nucleotides match TRBD2. The CDR3 has 16 amino acids. Per germline, CDR1 SGHTA and CDR2 FQGTGA. With 4 bases clipped from V and 4 bases from J, the junction kept 3 bases outside the gene matches.

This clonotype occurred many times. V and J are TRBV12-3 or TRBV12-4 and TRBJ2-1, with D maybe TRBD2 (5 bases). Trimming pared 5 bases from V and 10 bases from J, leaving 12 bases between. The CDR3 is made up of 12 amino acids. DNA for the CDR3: TGTGCCAGCAGTCCCCAGAGGGAAGAGCAGTTCTTC. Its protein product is CASSPQREEQFF.